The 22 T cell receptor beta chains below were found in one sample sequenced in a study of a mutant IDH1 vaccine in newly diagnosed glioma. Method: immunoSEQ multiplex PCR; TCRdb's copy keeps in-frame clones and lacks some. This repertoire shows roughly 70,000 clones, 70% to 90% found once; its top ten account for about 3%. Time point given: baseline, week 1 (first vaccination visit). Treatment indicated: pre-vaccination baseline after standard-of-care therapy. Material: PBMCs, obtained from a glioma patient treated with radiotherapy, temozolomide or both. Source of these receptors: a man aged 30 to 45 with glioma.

The CDR3 DNA reads TGTGCCAGCAGCCAAGCGGTTAGCGGGGGCCCGACAGATACGCAGTATTTT. Translated, it gives CASSQAVSGGPTDTQYF. The chain combines TRBV4-2 with TRBJ2-3, with 9 bases that match TRBD2. Germline trimming cut 1 base from V and 3 bases from J; bases unmatched to any gene: 8. The CDR3 consists of 17 residues. Germline CDR1 LGHNA, CDR2 YNFKEQ.

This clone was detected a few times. For the CDR3, the DNA is TGTGCCAGTAGTATCGGGACAGAAGTCTACGAGCAGTACTTC. This encodes CASSIGTEVYEQYF. The rearrangement joins TRBV19 to TRBJ2-7; 7 nucleotides match TRBD1. This CDR3 region has 14 residues. CDR1 is LNHDA and CDR2 is SQIVND in the germline V gene (reference sequence). V lost 3 bases, J lost 3 bases, and 5 bases stayed unmatched.

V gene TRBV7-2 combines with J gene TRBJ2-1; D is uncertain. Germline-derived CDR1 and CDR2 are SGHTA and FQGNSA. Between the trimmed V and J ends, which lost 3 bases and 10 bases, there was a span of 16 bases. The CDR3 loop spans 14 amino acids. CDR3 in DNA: TGTGCCAGCAGCTTGTCTCTTCAAGTAGGGGAGCAGTTCTTC. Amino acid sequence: CASSLSLQVGEQFF.

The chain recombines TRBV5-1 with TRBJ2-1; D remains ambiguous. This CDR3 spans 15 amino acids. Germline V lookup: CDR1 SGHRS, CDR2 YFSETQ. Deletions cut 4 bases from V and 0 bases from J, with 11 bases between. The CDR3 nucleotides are TGCGCCAGCAGCCCTCTTAAAAGCTCCTACAATGAGCAGTTCTTC. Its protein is CASSPLKSSYNEQFF.

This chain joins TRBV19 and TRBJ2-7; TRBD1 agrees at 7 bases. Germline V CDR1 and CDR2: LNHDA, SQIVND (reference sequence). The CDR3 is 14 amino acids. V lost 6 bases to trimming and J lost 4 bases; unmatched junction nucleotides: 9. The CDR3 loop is CASSPGQNAYEQYF. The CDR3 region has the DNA TGTGCCAGTAGCCCGGGACAGAACGCTTACGAGCAGTACTTC. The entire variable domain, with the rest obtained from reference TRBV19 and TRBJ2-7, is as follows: DGGITQSPKYLFRKEGQNVTLSCEQNLNHDAMYWYRQDPGQGLRLIYYSQIVNDFQKGDIAEGYSVSREKKESFPLTVTSAQKNPTAFYLCASSPGQNAYEQYFGPGTRLTVT.

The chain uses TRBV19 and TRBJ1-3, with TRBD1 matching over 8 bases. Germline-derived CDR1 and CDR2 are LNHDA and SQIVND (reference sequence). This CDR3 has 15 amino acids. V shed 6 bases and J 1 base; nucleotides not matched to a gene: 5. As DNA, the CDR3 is TGTGCCAGTAGACAGGACAGGGCATCTGGAAACACCATATATTTT. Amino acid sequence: CASRQDRASGNTIYF. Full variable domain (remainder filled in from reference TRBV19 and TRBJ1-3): DGGITQSPKYLFRKEGQNVTLSCEQNLNHDAMYWYRQDPGQGLRLIYYSQIVNDFQKGDIAEGYSVSREKKESFPLTVTSAQKNPTAFYLCASRQDRASGNTIYFGEGSWLTVV.

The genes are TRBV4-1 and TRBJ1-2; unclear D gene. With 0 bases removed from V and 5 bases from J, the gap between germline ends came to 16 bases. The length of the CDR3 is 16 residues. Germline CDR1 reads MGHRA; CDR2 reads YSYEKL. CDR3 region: CASSQDIALRGYGYTF. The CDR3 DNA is TGCGCCAGCAGCCAAGATATTGCTCTTCGCGGGTATGGCTACACCTTC.

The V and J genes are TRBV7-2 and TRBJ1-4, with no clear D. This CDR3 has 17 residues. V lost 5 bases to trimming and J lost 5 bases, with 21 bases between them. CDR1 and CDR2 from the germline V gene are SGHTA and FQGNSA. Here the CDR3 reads CASSPYTNPYFNEKLFF. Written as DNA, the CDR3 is TGTGCCAGCAGCCCCTACACGAATCCGTACTTCAATGAAAAACTGTTTTTT.

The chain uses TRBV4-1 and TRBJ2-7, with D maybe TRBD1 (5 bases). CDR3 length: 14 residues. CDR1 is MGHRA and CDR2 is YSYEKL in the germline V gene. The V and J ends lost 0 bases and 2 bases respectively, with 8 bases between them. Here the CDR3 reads CASSQDDSTYEQYF. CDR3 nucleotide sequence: TGCGCCAGCAGCCAAGATGACAGTACCTACGAGCAGTACTTC.

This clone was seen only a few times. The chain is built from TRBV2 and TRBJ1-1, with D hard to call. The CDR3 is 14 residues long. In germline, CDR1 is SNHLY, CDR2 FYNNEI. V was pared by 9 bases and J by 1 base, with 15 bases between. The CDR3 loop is CASRGDFRNTEAFF. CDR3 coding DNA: TGTGCCAGTCGGGGAGACTTCAGGAACACTGAAGCTTTCTTT.

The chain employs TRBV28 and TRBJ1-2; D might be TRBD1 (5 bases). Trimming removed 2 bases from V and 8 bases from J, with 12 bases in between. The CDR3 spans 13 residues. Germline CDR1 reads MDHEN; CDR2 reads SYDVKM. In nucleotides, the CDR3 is TGTGCCAGCAGTTTAATACTCAGGGCCGGCTACACCTTC. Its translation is CASSLILRAGYTF.

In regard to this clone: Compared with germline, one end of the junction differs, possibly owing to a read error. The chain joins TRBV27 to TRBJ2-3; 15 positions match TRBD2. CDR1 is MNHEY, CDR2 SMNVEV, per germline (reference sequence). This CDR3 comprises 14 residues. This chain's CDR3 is CASSPLGLAGGLLF. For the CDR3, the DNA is TGTGCCAGCAGTCCCTTGGGACTAGCGGGGGGACTATTATTT.

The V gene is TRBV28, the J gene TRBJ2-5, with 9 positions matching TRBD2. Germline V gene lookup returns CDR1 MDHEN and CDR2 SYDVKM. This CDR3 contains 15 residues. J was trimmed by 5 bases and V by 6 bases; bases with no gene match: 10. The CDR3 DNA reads TGTGCCAGCAGAGTTGGGCGGGGGGGCGTCGAGACCCAGTACTTC. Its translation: CASRVGRGGVETQYF.

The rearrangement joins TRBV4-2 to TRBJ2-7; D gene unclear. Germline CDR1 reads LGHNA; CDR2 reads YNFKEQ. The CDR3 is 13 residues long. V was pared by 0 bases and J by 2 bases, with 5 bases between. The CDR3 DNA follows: TGTGCCAGCAGCCAAGATTCAACCTACGAGCAGTACTTC. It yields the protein CASSQDSTYEQYF.

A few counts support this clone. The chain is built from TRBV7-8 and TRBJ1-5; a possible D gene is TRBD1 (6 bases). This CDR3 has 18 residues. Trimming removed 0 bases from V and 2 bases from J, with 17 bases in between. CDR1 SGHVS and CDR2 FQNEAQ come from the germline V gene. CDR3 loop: CASSLALQTGYRNQPQHF. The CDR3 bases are TGTGCCAGCAGCTTAGCCCTCCAAACAGGGTATCGCAATCAGCCCCAGCATTTT.

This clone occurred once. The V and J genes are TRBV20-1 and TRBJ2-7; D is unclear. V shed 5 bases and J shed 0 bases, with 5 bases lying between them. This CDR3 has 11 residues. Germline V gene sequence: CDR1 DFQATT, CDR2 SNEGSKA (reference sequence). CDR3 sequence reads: CSASNSYEQYF. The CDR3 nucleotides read TGCAGTGCTTCGAACTCCTACGAGCAGTACTTC.

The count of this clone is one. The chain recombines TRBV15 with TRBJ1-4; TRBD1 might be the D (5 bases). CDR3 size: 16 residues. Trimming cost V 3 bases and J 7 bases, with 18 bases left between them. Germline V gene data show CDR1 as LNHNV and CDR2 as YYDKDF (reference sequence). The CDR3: CATSRATGGGGEKLFF. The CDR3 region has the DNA TGTGCCACCAGCAGGGCTACAGGTGGCGGAGGTGAAAAACTGTTTTTT.

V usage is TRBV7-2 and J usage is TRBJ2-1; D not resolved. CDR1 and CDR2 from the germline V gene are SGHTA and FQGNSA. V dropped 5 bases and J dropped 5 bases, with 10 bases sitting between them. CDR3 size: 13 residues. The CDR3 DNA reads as TGTGCCAGCAGCCATACAGTAGACAATGAGCAGTTCTTC. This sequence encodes CASSHTVDNEQFF.

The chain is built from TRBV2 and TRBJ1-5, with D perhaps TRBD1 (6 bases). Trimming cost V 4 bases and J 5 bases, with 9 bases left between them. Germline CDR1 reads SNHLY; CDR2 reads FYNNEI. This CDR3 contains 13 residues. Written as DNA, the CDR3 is TGTGCCAGCAGTGGGGACACAGATCAGCCCCAGCATTTT. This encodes CASSGDTDQPQHF.

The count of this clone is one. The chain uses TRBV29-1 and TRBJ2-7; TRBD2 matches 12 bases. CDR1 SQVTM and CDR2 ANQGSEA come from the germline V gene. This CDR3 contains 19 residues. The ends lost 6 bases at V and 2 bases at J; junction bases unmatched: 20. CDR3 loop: CSVSRGEPGLAGSTYEQYF. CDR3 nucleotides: TGCAGCGTCAGTAGGGGGGAGCCGGGACTAGCGGGCAGCACCTACGAGCAGTACTTC.

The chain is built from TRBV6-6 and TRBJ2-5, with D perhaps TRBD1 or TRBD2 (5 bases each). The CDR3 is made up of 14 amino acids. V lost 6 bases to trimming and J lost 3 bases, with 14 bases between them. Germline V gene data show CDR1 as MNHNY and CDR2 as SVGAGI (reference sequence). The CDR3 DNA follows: TGTGCCAGCAGGCAACCGGGACCGAAAGAGACCCAGTACTTC. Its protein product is CASRQPGPKETQYF.

The CDR3 region has the DNA TGTGCCATGACACCGGGACAATTACAGAACACCATATATTTT. Protein product: CAMTPGQLQNTIYF. This chain joins TRBV10-3 and TRBJ1-3; a weak D match, TRBD1 (6 bases). Germline CDR1 reads ENHRY; CDR2 reads SYGVKD. V was pared by 9 bases and J by 7 bases, with 19 bases between. The CDR3 runs to 14 residues.